These 2 T cell receptor beta chains originate from one sample sequenced in a study of immune reconstitution after stem cell transplant in scleroderma. Each CDR3 protein is one row after TCRdb ran MiXCR on the RT-PCR reads. Seen here are some 2,000 distinct CDR3 sequences, about a sixth observed once, and the top ten hold under 35%. The material was obtained before or after autologous hematopoietic stem cell transplantation (not recorded which). The receptors derive from a female donor with systemic sclerosis.

Within the sample, this clonotype is medium-sized. This sequence joins TRBV20-1 and TRBJ2-5, with D possibly being TRBD1 (6 bases). V was cut by 4 bases and J by 2 bases, with 14 bases left in between. The CDR3 spans 14 residues. Looked up from germline, CDR1 is DFQATT and CDR2 is SNEGSKA (reference sequence). CDR3 nucleotides: TGCAGTGCTACAAGACAGGTCGTTCAAGAGACCCAGTACTTC. This codes for CSATRQVVQETQYF.

This chain uses TRBV19 with TRBJ2-4; perhaps TRBD2 as D (7 bases). This CDR3 has 16 residues. Trimming stripped 5 bases from V and 4 bases from J, with 18 bases between. The germline gives CDR1 LNHDA, CDR2 SQIVND (reference sequence). The CDR3 nucleotides read TGTGCCAGTAGTCCCCGGACTAGGGGGGCGAAAAACATTCAGTACTTC. Protein: CASSPRTRGAKNIQYF.